This T cell receptor (beta chain) was retrieved from a study of T cells after posttransplantation cyclophosphamide. Germline V gives CDR1 LNHDA, CDR2 SQIVND (reference sequence). Deletions cut 7 bases from V and 3 bases from J, with 10 bases between. The length of the CDR3 is 13 residues. The repertoire was sequenced with immunoSEQ multiplex PCR; TCRdb's copy has only in-frame clones and lacks some. The sample contains 31,000 or so clones, 80% to 95% of which appear only once. On this clone itself: Its antigen is currently unknown.

Cells defined as naive were viable CD3+CD4+ or CD3+CD8+ and CCR7+CD45RA+CD45RO-CD95-CD27+CD28+. This related bone marrow graft donor gave peripheral blood on the day of marrow donation. Study-level points and caveats: Blood and skin or GI T cell repertoires showed limited TRB overlap. Donor CD8+ memory clones often dominated recipient blood repertoires at later times. TRB clonality was highly associated with recipient CMV seropositivity and reactivation.

The chain couples TRBV19 to TRBJ2-1, with D perhaps TRBD1 (5 bases). The sequence came from a woman aged 60-75 years in good health, CMV-negative, and a related stem cell transplant donor. The sample was naive CD4+ T cells sorted from PBMCs. The CDR3 nucleotides are TGTGCCAGTACGGGCAGGGTCTACAATGAGCAGTTCTTC. It is translated as CASTGRVYNEQFF.